The present entry profiles one TCR beta chain with its context. Combining a sample-barcoded 5' primer with a J-beta primer mix, a second PCR ran for about 6 to 11 cycles. Using its own MiXCR run on the 5' RACE reads, TCRdb lists one record per CDR3 protein. The top ten clones hold about 23% of a sample with around 1,800,000 distinct CDR3 sequences, more than 35% of them seen once. Trimming removed 4 bases from V and 5 bases from J; junction bases left unmatched: 14. Germline assignment: CDR1 SGHKS and CDR2 YYEKEE (reference sequence). CDR3 length: 16 amino acids. The data were obtained in a study of blood T cells in healthy people across ages.

Source material: blood. J is TRBJ1-2 and V is TRBV5-5; 7 nucleotides agree with TRBD1. The sequence derives from a human donor in good health. The CDR3: CASSPGGTGMLYGYTF. The CDR3, as DNA: TGTGCCAGCAGCCCAGGGGGGACGGGGATGCTATATGGCTACACCTTC.